This entry lists 2 T cell receptor beta chains sequenced from one sample in a study of cytomegalovirus exposure and HLA in healthy donors (dated by TCRdb to the late 2010s). Receptors were amplified or captured by the immunoSEQ multiplex PCR assay. The table was pulled from immuneACCESS by TCRdb, which kept in-frame rearrangements only. Such tables lose some clones; where checked, under half of the loss comes from unresolved V genes, and the rest has no known cause. Recorded for this sample are about 56,000 clones; around 93% of them occurred a single time. The ten largest account for under 2% of the sample. The specimen sequenced was PBMCs. The receptor set was obtained from a woman younger than 35 in good health and CMV-seropositive.

This rearrangement joins TRBV6-1 to TRBJ1-3, with 9 bases lining up with TRBD1. With 6 bases clipped from V and 2 bases from J, the junction kept 5 bases outside the gene matches. This CDR3 is built from 15 residues. In germline, CDR1 is MNHNS, CDR2 SASEGT. DNA of the CDR3: TGTGCCAGCAGGAAAACAGGGGGCACTGGAAACACCATATATTTT. Translation gives CASRKTGGTGNTIYF.

The chain employs TRBV9 and TRBJ1-1, with a tentative D call TRBD1 (6 bases). The CDR3 totals 14 residues. V was shortened by 3 bases and J by 1 base, with 10 bases between the two germline ends. In germline, CDR1 is SGDLS, CDR2 YYNGEE. The CDR3 bases are TGTGCCAGCAGCGCATGGACAGAGAACACTGAAGCTTTCTTT. This encodes CASSAWTENTEAFF.